This T cell receptor (beta chain) was recovered during a study of T cell repertoires in cytomegalovirus infection. This clonotype came up a few times. One entry per CDR3 protein, called by TCRdb with MiXCR from the reads. Among 250,000 to 300,000 distinct CDR3 sequences listed, around 15% were seen once. The length of the CDR3 is 15 residues. Germline values: CDR1 SGHTA, CDR2 FQGNSA. Trimming pared 1 base from V and 7 bases from J, leaving 14 bases between. The specimen was CD8+ T cells from PBMCs. This sequence joins TRBV7-2 and TRBJ1-5, with D possibly being TRBD1 (5 bases). This TCR was recovered from a human donor in good health (CMV status not recorded). Some clones in this sample may be carry-over from other donors' samples. CDR3 in amino acids: CASSLGWGVDQPQHF. The CDR3 bases are TGTGCCAGCAGCTTAGGTTGGGGGGTCGACCAGCCCCAGCATTTT.